A single sample gave rise to the 10 T cell receptor beta chains below, sequenced in a study of T cell changes during pregnancy in multiple sclerosis (dated by TCRdb to the late 2010s). Library construction relied on the immunoSEQ multiplex PCR assay. Held by TCRdb, this immuneACCESS table contains in-frame sequences only and omits some clones. Under half of the omission traces to an unresolved V gene where checked; the cause of the rest is unknown. Recorded for this sample are 84,000 or so clones; around 93% of them occurred a single time. Over 2% of the sample comes from the top ten. Sequencing used peripheral blood, obtained in the third trimester of pregnancy. All receptors come from a female donor with multiple sclerosis, enrolled in a pregnancy study.

The rearrangement joins TRBV7-2 to TRBJ2-5, with 9 bases aligning to TRBD2. Trimming removed 5 bases from V and 2 bases from J; junction bases left unmatched: 6. The germline V gene has CDR1 SGHTA and CDR2 FQGNSA. The CDR3 is 15 amino acids. CDR3 in amino acids: CASSVVAGVQETQYF. As DNA, the CDR3 is TGTGCCAGCAGCGTGGTAGCGGGGGTGCAAGAGACCCAGTACTTC.

The V call is TRBV29-1, the J call TRBJ1-5; the D gene is possibly TRBD1 (6 bases). This CDR3 has 14 amino acids. Trimming stripped 7 bases from V and 4 bases from J, with 17 bases between. Germline values: CDR1 SQVTM, CDR2 ANQGSEA. In DNA form, the CDR3 reads TGCAGCGCCATGGTTCCGACAGGAAATCAGCCCCAGCATTTT. Protein product: CSAMVPTGNQPQHF. Looking up the rest from reference TRBV29-1 and TRBJ1-5 gives the full variable domain: SAVISQKPSRDICQRGTSLTIQCQVDSQVTMMFWYRQQPGQSLTLIATANQGSEATYESGFVIDKFPISRPNLTFSTLTVSNMSPEDSSIYLCSAMVPTGNQPQHFGDGTRLSIL.

The chain combines TRBV7-2 with TRBJ1-5, with D possibly TRBD1 on 5 matching bases. The CDR3 extends over 14 amino acids. The ends were cut back, 6 bases at V and 0 bases at J, with 9 bases in the middle. Germline loops: CDR1 SGHTA, CDR2 FQGNSA. This CDR3 is CASSPTDSNQPQHF. The CDR3 bases are TGTGCCAGCAGTCCGACAGATAGCAATCAGCCCCAGCATTTT.

The genes are TRBV27 and TRBJ1-2, with D unclear. This CDR3 is 13 amino acids long. Germline CDR1 and CDR2: MNHEY and SMNVEV (reference sequence). The V end lost 3 bases, the J end lost 4 bases, and 9 bases lay between the germline ends. CDR3 DNA: TGTGCCAGCAGTTTTACAAATGGCTATGGCTACACCTTC. This gives the protein CASSFTNGYGYTF.

The chain carries TRBV7-9 and TRBJ2-2, with 10 bases matching TRBD1. The ends lost 5 bases at V and 3 bases at J; junction bases unmatched: 9. The CDR3 is 17 amino acids. CDR1 and CDR2 (germline): SEHNR, FQNEAQ (reference sequence). CDR3: CASSPRDRGLYTGELFF. The CDR3 coding sequence is TGTGCCAGCAGCCCCCGGGACAGGGGTCTCTACACCGGGGAGCTGTTTTTT.

This clone has a handful of counts. J is TRBJ2-2 and V is TRBV7-9; a weak D match, TRBD2 (5 bases). This CDR3 spans 16 amino acids. The V gene lost 7 bases and the J gene lost 3 bases, with 18 bases spanning the gap. CDR1 SEHNR and CDR2 FQNEAQ come from the germline V gene (reference sequence). The CDR3 protein is CASTLGLALDTGELFF. In DNA form, the CDR3 reads TGTGCCAGCACCCTAGGTCTAGCTCTAGACACCGGGGAGCTGTTTTTT.

The chain employs TRBV4-1 and TRBJ2-7, with no clear D. CDR1 and CDR2 (germline): MGHRA, YSYEKL. There are 12 residues in the CDR3. V lost 3 bases and J 6 bases, leaving 9 bases between the germline ends. The CDR3 region has the DNA TGCGCCAGCAGCCAGGTACTTGGCGAGCAGTACTTC. Protein sequence: CASSQVLGEQYF.

The chain couples TRBV5-8 to TRBJ1-2, with a weak D call TRBD1 (6 bases). Germline values: CDR1 SGHTS, CDR2 YDEGEE. The CDR3 runs to 13 residues. V was clipped by 5 bases and J by 4 bases, with 12 bases between them. The CDR3 spells CASRGGLSYGYTF. The DNA of the CDR3 is TGTGCCAGCAGGGGGGGGCTAAGCTATGGCTACACCTTC.

The J gene is TRBJ1-1, the V gene TRBV28; D not resolved. The ends were cut back, 4 bases at V and 7 bases at J, with 4 bases in the middle. CDR3 length: 10 residues. The germline gives CDR1 MDHEN, CDR2 SYDVKM. CDR3 protein: CASSSVEAFF. CDR3 in DNA: TGTGCCAGCAGTTCGGTTGAAGCTTTCTTT.

The chain links TRBV5-6 to TRBJ2-7; D might be TRBD2 (5 bases). This CDR3 is built from 14 residues. Germline-derived CDR1 and CDR2 are SGHDT and YYEEEE. V gave up 3 bases and J gave up 2 bases, with 12 bases separating them. In nucleotides, the CDR3 is TGTGCCAGCAGCTACTCCGGGAATCCCTACGAGCAGTACTTC. It is translated as CASSYSGNPYEQYF.